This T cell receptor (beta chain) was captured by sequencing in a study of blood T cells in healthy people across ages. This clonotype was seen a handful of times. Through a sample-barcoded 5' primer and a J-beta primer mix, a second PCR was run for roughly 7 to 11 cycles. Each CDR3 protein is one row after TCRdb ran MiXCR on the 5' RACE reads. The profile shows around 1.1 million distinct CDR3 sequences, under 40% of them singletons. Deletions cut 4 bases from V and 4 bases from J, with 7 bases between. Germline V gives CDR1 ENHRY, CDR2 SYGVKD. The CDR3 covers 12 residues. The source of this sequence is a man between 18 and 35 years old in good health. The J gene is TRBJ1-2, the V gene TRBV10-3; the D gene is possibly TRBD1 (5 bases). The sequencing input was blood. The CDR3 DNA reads TGTGCCATCAGTGGAGGGGTCTATGGCTACACCTTC. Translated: CAISGGVYGYTF.